The next 31 T cell receptor beta chains were all read from a single sample in a study of T cell responses to AZD1222 COVID-19 vaccine. Data came from immunoSEQ multiplex PCR; TCRdb stores just in-frame clones and leaves some out. The repertoire holds 150,000 or so clones, with around 94% as singletons. This sample comprised peripheral blood, obtained on day 0 of AZD1222 vaccination. The receptors here all came from an adult in good health.

The chain recombines TRBV6-1 with TRBJ1-2; D possibly corresponds to TRBD1 (5 bases). The ends were cut back, 4 bases at V and 1 base at J, with 19 bases in the middle. The germline V gene encodes CDR1 MNHNS and CDR2 SASEGT. This CDR3 comprises 17 residues. The CDR3 region is CASSVTGGLDYNYGYTF. For the CDR3, the DNA is TGTGCCAGCAGTGTGACGGGGGGTCTCGATTATAACTATGGCTACACCTTC.

The chain joins TRBV19 to TRBJ1-2; D is unclear. Germline V gene data show CDR1 as LNHDA and CDR2 as SQIVND (reference sequence). The CDR3 totals 15 residues. V was clipped by 6 bases and J by 3 bases, with 17 bases between them. In nucleotides, the CDR3 is TGTGCCAGTAGCCTCAGAGCCCGAAAAGACTATGGCTACACCTTC. Its protein product is CASSLRARKDYGYTF.

V gene TRBV6-5 combines with J gene TRBJ1-2; TRBD1 aligns across 8 bases. CDR3 length: 16 amino acids. CDR1 is MNHEY and CDR2 is SVGAGI in the germline V gene. Trimming cost V 4 bases and J 3 bases; bases outside gene matches: 10. In DNA form, the CDR3 reads TGTGCCAGCAGTTCGTACGACAGGGGCGGGTACTATGGCTACACCTTC. It is translated as CASSSYDRGGYYGYTF.

The chain combines TRBV19 with TRBJ2-7, with D unresolved. Trimming took off 11 bases at V and 1 base at J, with 12 bases between the two ends. Germline V gives CDR1 LNHDA, CDR2 SQIVND (reference sequence). The CDR3 runs 12 residues. The CDR3 sequence is CALSLRSYEQYF. The CDR3, as DNA: TGTGCCCTGTCCCTCAGGTCCTACGAGCAGTACTTC.

The rearrangement joins TRBV7-6 to TRBJ2-1; TRBD1 matches at 9 bases. The CDR3 loop spans 17 amino acids. Trimming at V came to 5 bases and at J to 0 bases, leaving 8 bases not matched to a gene. CDR1 SGHVS and CDR2 FNYEAQ come from the germline V gene. CDR3 DNA sequence: TGTGCCAGCAGCGGTAGCGTGGGACAGGGCTCCTACAATGAGCAGTTCTTC. It yields the protein CASSGSVGQGSYNEQFF.

J is TRBJ1-4 and V is TRBV28, with TRBD1 matching 8 bases. The CDR3 covers 15 residues. Germline V CDR1 and CDR2: MDHEN, SYDVKM. V shed 6 bases and J 10 bases; nucleotides not matched to a gene: 13. The CDR3: CASRPPGQASGKLFF. The CDR3, as DNA: TGTGCCAGCAGGCCTCCGGGACAGGCAAGTGGAAAACTGTTTTTT.

J is TRBJ2-3 and V is TRBV6-5; unclear D gene. CDR3 size: 13 residues. Between the trimmed V and J ends, which lost 1 base and 5 bases, there was a span of 7 bases. Looked up from germline, CDR1 is MNHEY and CDR2 is SVGAGI. The CDR3 sequence: CASSYFGGDTQYF. CDR3 sequence (DNA): TGTGCCAGCAGTTACTTCGGCGGAGATACGCAGTATTTT.

A few counts support this clone. This rearrangement joins TRBV6-5 to TRBJ1-2; D unresolved. This CDR3 comprises 10 residues. Deletions cut 7 bases from V and 4 bases from J, with 4 bases between. Germline V gene lookup returns CDR1 MNHEY and CDR2 SVGAGI. The chain's CDR3 is CASKGYGYTF. DNA of the CDR3: TGTGCCAGCAAGGGCTATGGCTACACCTTC.

CDR3 sequence: CASTPGDSHNEKLFF. DNA of the CDR3: TGTGCCAGCACCCCGGGGGACAGTCATAATGAAAAACTGTTTTTT. The V call is TRBV6-5, the J call TRBJ1-4; 7 bases are a match to TRBD1. The V segment lost 7 bases and the J segment 4 bases; nucleotides outside the gene matches: 9. CDR1 is MNHEY, CDR2 SVGAGI, per germline. This CDR3 is built from 15 residues.

The V call is TRBV28, the J call TRBJ1-1; 7 bases match TRBD1. V gave up 7 bases and J gave up 7 bases; unmatched junction bases: 18. In germline, CDR1 is MDHEN, CDR2 SYDVKM. The CDR3 sequence is 16 residues long. Written as DNA, the CDR3 is TGTGCCAGCACCTCCGGCCCCACAGGGGAATTTATTGAAGCTTTCTTT. Translation gives CASTSGPTGEFIEAFF.

With respect to this clone: Relative to the germline gene, one junction end is altered; a read error may explain this. The J gene is TRBJ2-1, the V gene TRBV7-7; D could derive from TRBD1 or TRBD2 (5 bases each). CDR1 and CDR2 (germline): SSHAT, FNYEAQ (reference sequence). The CDR3 covers 15 residues. This CDR3 reads CASSSRVGPYNEQFF. The DNA of the CDR3 is TGTGCTAGCAGCTCTAGGGTGGGACCCTACAATGAGCAGTTCTTC. Combining the CDR3 with reference TRBV7-7 and TRBJ2-1 gives the whole variable domain GAGVSQSPRYKVTKRGQDVTLRCDPISSHATLYWYQQALGQGPEFLTYFNYEAQPDKSGLPSDRFSAERPEGSISTLTIQRTEQRDSAMYRCASSSRVGPYNEQFFGPGTRLTVL.

The chain joins TRBV5-1 to TRBJ2-7; D is possibly TRBD2 (6 bases). CDR1 is SGHRS and CDR2 is YFSETQ in the germline V gene. This CDR3 has 14 amino acids. V lost 0 bases and J 6 bases, leaving 13 bases between the germline ends. The CDR3 region is CASSLAQWGGEQYF. The CDR3, as DNA: TGCGCCAGCAGCTTGGCCCAATGGGGAGGCGAGCAGTACTTC.

The rearrangement uses TRBV9 and TRBJ2-5; D gene unclear. Germline V gene sequence: CDR1 SGDLS, CDR2 YYNGEE. The CDR3 is 14 residues long. V was clipped by 0 bases and J by 1 base, with 7 bases between them. The CDR3 nucleotides read TGTGCCAGCAGCGTAGGAAAGGGCCAAGAGACCCAGTACTTC. Its translation: CASSVGKGQETQYF.

The gene calls are TRBV5-4 and TRBJ2-3; tentatively, D is TRBD2 (5 bases). CDR3 length: 15 residues. Per the germline V gene, CDR1 is SGHNT and CDR2 is YYREEE (reference sequence). With 2 bases removed from V and 3 bases from J, the gap between germline ends came to 13 bases. The CDR3 nucleotides read TGTGCCAGCAGCTTCTTCGGACTTAGGACAGATACGCAGTATTTT. Translating gives CASSFFGLRTDTQYF. Full variable domain (outside the CDR3, taken from reference TRBV5-4 and TRBJ2-3): ETGVTQSPTHLIKTRGQQVTLRCSSQSGHNTVSWYQQALGQGPQFIFQYYREEENGRGNFPPRFSGLQFPNYSSELNVNALELDDSALYLCASSFFGLRTDTQYFGPGTRLTVL.

CDR3 DNA sequence: TGTGCCAGTACCCCACAGGGGATTGGCACAGATACGCAGTATTTT. As protein: CASTPQGIGTDTQYF. J is TRBJ2-3 and V is TRBV19; 7 bases fit TRBD1. Germline V gene data show CDR1 as LNHDA and CDR2 as SQIVND (reference sequence). This CDR3 is built from 15 residues. V lost 7 bases and J lost 1; bases outside the gene matches: 8. The complete variable domain, with remaining parts taken from reference TRBV19 and TRBJ2-3, reads DGGITQSPKYLFRKEGQNVTLSCEQNLNHDAMYWYRQDPGQGLRLIYYSQIVNDFQKGDIAEGYSVSREKKESFPLTVTSAQKNPTAFYLCASTPQGIGTDTQYFGPGTRLTVL.

The chain has TRBV27 and TRBJ1-1; D remains ambiguous. V lost 0 bases, J lost 3 bases, and 11 bases lay in between. Looked up from germline, CDR1 is MNHEY and CDR2 is SMNVEV (reference sequence). The CDR3 spans 15 residues. CDR3 residues: CASSLSRRVDTEAFF. The CDR3 DNA follows: TGTGCCAGCAGTTTATCCCGTAGGGTGGACACTGAAGCTTTCTTT.

This chain joins TRBV4-1 and TRBJ2-7; the D gene could be TRBD1 or TRBD2 (5 bases each). The CDR3 length is 14 residues. Trimming stripped 5 bases from V and 5 bases from J, with 16 bases between. CDR1 MGHRA and CDR2 YSYEKL come from the germline V gene. CDR3 DNA sequence: TGCGCCAGCAGCGGACGAACCGGGGCCAACGAGCAGTACTTC. This translates into CASSGRTGANEQYF.

This clone has only one observation. The genes are TRBV7-9 and TRBJ2-3, with D perhaps matching TRBD1 or TRBD2 (5 bases each). Trimming removed 4 bases at V and 0 bases at J, with 17 bases between. Germline CDR1 SEHNR, CDR2 FQNEAQ (reference sequence). The length of the CDR3 is 17 residues. The DNA for the CDR3 is TGTGCCAGCAGCTCGGGACGGGGACCAACTAGCACAGATACGCAGTATTTT. It specifies CASSSGRGPTSTDTQYF.

The chain has TRBV9 and TRBJ1-2; 7 bases fit TRBD1. CDR1 and CDR2 (germline): SGDLS, YYNGEE. The V segment lost 5 bases and the J segment 0 bases; nucleotides outside the gene matches: 10. This CDR3 is built from 16 residues. DNA for the CDR3: TGTGCCAGCAGAGAGGGGGCAGGGGAAGCTAACTATGGCTACACCTTC. The encoded protein is CASREGAGEANYGYTF.

The genes are TRBV28 and TRBJ1-5; D gene uncertain. The V gene lost 3 bases and the J gene lost 6 bases, with 15 bases spanning the gap. CDR3 length: 15 amino acids. The germline CDR1 and CDR2 sequences are MDHEN and SYDVKM. CDR3 amino acids: CASSFYLRISQPQHF. In nucleotides, the CDR3 is TGTGCCAGCAGTTTCTACCTAAGGATCTCTCAGCCCCAGCATTTT.

This clone was seen a single time. V and J are TRBV24-1 and TRBJ2-3; tentatively, D is TRBD2 (6 bases). The CDR3 length is 16 residues. CDR1 and CDR2 from the germline V gene are KGHDR and SFDVKD. V lost 3 bases and J lost 0, with 12 bases in between. DNA of the CDR3: TGTGCCACCAGTGATCCCGTCGGGACTAGCACAGATACGCAGTATTTT. The encoded protein is CATSDPVGTSTDTQYF.

V is TRBV30 and J is TRBJ1-2; no reliable D call. The CDR3 totals 15 residues. Germline CDR1 GTSNPN, CDR2 SVGIG (reference sequence). V lost 1 base and J 2 bases, leaving 14 bases between the germline ends. The CDR3 reads CAWSANSRGNYGYTF. The CDR3 nucleotides read TGTGCCTGGAGTGCCAACAGCCGAGGAAACTATGGCTACACCTTC.

The chain joins TRBV27 to TRBJ2-7, with a weak D call TRBD2 (7 bases). CDR1 and CDR2 (germline): MNHEY, SMNVEV (reference sequence). The CDR3 loop spans 16 amino acids. With 4 bases removed from V and 6 bases from J, the gap between germline ends came to 22 bases. CDR3 amino acids: CASSYSAGARLLEQYF. The CDR3 DNA reads TGTGCCAGCAGTTACTCGGCGGGGGCTCGGCTACTCGAGCAGTACTTC.

The rearrangement joins TRBV7-2 to TRBJ2-5; D is uncertain. The V gene's germline CDR1 is SGHTA and CDR2 FQGNSA. V was shortened by 2 bases and J by 1 base, with 5 bases between the two germline ends. The CDR3 runs 13 residues. CDR3 region: CASSLSVQETQYF. The CDR3 DNA reads TGTGCCAGCAGCTTATCTGTCCAAGAGACCCAGTACTTC.

This chain connects TRBV5-1 to TRBJ1-1; the D is unclear. With 7 bases removed from V and 0 bases from J, the gap between germline ends came to 13 bases. The CDR3 contains 14 residues. CDR1 is SGHRS, CDR2 YFSETQ, per germline. CDR3 sequence reads: CASSLTYMNTEAFF. CDR3 nucleotides: TGCGCCAGCTCCTTGACATATATGAACACTGAAGCTTTCTTT.

V and J are TRBV5-8 and TRBJ1-2, with D possibly TRBD1 on 5 matching bases. V was pared by 3 bases and J by 5 bases, with 11 bases between. Germline CDR1 SGHTS, CDR2 YDEGEE. CDR3 length: 13 residues. CDR3 amino acids: CASSWEQDYGYTF. In DNA form, the CDR3 reads TGTGCCAGCAGCTGGGAACAGGATTATGGCTACACCTTC.

The gene calls are TRBV5-1 and TRBJ2-3, with D tentatively TRBD2 (6 bases). Trimming took off 0 bases at V and 2 bases at J, with 10 bases between the two ends. The CDR3 sequence is 15 residues long. CDR1 and CDR2 (germline): SGHRS, YFSETQ. CDR3 amino acids: CASSLGAGPTDTQYF. CDR3 nucleotide sequence: TGCGCCAGCAGCTTGGGTGCGGGGCCCACAGATACGCAGTATTTT.

The chain carries TRBV10-2 and TRBJ2-7; 9 bases match TRBD1. The ends lost 6 bases at V and 1 base at J; junction bases unmatched: 7. CDR1 is WSHSY, CDR2 SAAADI, per germline. There are 15 residues in the CDR3. The CDR3 DNA is TGCGCCAGCAGGGGGGGGACAGGGCGTTCCTACGAGCAGTACTTC. It codes for CASRGGTGRSYEQYF.

The chain links TRBV10-3 to TRBJ2-3, with TRBD2 as a possible D gene (5 bases). This CDR3 is built from 12 residues. The germline V and J ends were trimmed by 3 bases and 6 bases, with 7 bases remaining between them. From germline, CDR1 is ENHRY and CDR2 SYGVKD. The CDR3 DNA is TGTGCCATCAGTGAAAGGGAGGATACGCAGTATTTT. Translating it yields CAISEREDTQYF.

This chain uses TRBV6-5 with TRBJ1-2, with 9 bases identical to TRBD1. The CDR3 runs to 15 residues. The germline CDR1 and CDR2 sequences are MNHEY and SVGAGI. The V segment lost 6 bases and the J segment 5 bases; nucleotides outside the gene matches: 10. CDR3 sequence reads: CASRTVTGGAYGYTF. The CDR3 coding sequence is TGTGCCAGCAGGACGGTAACAGGGGGCGCATATGGCTACACCTTC.

CDR3 protein: CASSQDLRGSGGYTF. The CDR3 DNA is TGTGCCAGCAGCCAAGACCTACGAGGTTCGGGGGGCTACACCTTC. The genes are TRBV3-1 (or the pseudogene TRBV3-2) and TRBJ1-2; D gene unclear. The CDR3 consists of 15 residues. Trimming removed 0 bases at V and 8 bases at J, with 16 bases between. CDR1 is LGHDT, CDR2 YNNKEL, per germline (reference sequence).